What follows are 29 T cell receptor beta chains derived from one specimen sequenced in a study of T-cell memory formation after mild COVID-19. One entry per CDR3 protein results from TCRdb running MiXCR on the 5' RACE reads. The table has 350,000 to 500,000 distinct CDR3 sequences, more than 20% seen once. The source material was PBMCs or a T cell subset sorted from them (not recorded which). Source of these receptors: an adult woman who had mild COVID-19 (a few samples of this study predate the infection). Cell type and time point are not known.

This rearrangement joins TRBV7-9 to TRBJ2-3; possible D gene TRBD2, 6 bases. This CDR3 spans 17 amino acids. V was clipped by 1 base and J by 0 bases, with 14 bases between them. From germline, CDR1 is SEHNR and CDR2 FQNEAQ (reference sequence). Here the CDR3 reads CASSLGLVRDSTDTQYF. The CDR3 DNA is TGTGCCAGCAGCTTAGGACTAGTGAGGGATAGCACAGATACGCAGTATTTT.

This clonotype showed up just a few times. The J gene is TRBJ2-7, the V gene TRBV20-1; D may be TRBD2 (6 bases). Trimming removed 0 bases at V and 4 bases at J, with 13 bases between. The germline V gene has CDR1 DFQATT and CDR2 SNEGSKA (reference sequence). The CDR3 spans 14 residues. The CDR3 DNA sequence: TGCAGTGCTAGAGAGGTAGCGGATCAATACGAGCAGTACTTC. Its translation: CSAREVADQYEQYF.

Many counts were recorded for this clonotype. This chain connects TRBV19 to TRBJ2-7; 9 nucleotides line up with TRBD2. Germline lookup yields CDR1 LNHDA and CDR2 SQIVND (reference sequence). The CDR3 extends over 17 amino acids. V lost 3 bases, J lost 0 bases, and 9 bases stayed unmatched. CDR3 region: CASSITLSGRSSYEQYF. DNA for the CDR3: TGTGCCAGTAGTATCACCTTAAGCGGGAGGAGCTCCTACGAGCAGTACTTC.

The table lists this clonotype with many counts. The chain is built from TRBV5-1 and TRBJ2-1, with 16 bases aligning to TRBD2. CDR3 length: 15 residues. Per the germline V gene, CDR1 is SGHRS and CDR2 is YFSETQ. V dropped 4 bases and J dropped 7; count of bases not matched to a gene: 2. For the CDR3, the DNA is TGCGCCAGCAGCCCGGGACTAGCGGGGGGGAATGAGCAGTTCTTC. Translation: CASSPGLAGGNEQFF.

The chain carries TRBV6-2 or TRBV6-3 and TRBJ2-7; D may be TRBD2 (6 bases). This CDR3 is built from 15 residues. CDR1 MNHEY and CDR2 SVGEGT come from the germline V gene. The V gene lost 0 bases and the J gene lost 4 bases, with 13 bases spanning the gap. In nucleotides, the CDR3 is TGTGCCAGCAGTTACTCGCTAGCCGGGGGTTACGAGCAGTACTTC. Its translation: CASSYSLAGGYEQYF.

Here the CDR3 DNA reads TGTGCCACCAGTGGCCGGGGGGCACAGCCCCAGCATTTT. Its protein product is CATSGRGAQPQHF. The chain recombines TRBV24-1 with TRBJ1-5; tentative D call: TRBD1 (6 bases). Trimming took 5 bases from V and 7 from J, leaving 11 bases between them. The CDR3 loop spans 13 amino acids. From germline, CDR1 is KGHDR and CDR2 SFDVKD.

The CDR3 protein is CASSQLAGGPVNEQFF. The CDR3 nucleotides are TGTGCCAGCAGCCAGCTAGCGGGAGGGCCAGTGAATGAGCAGTTCTTC. The rearrangement links TRBV7-3 to TRBJ2-1; 12 bases are a match to TRBD2. CDR3 size: 16 residues. The V gene's germline CDR1 is SGHTA and CDR2 FQGTGA. The V gene end was trimmed by 5 bases and the J gene end by 7 bases; junction bases not matched to a gene: 9.

The genes are TRBV19 and TRBJ1-1; TRBD1 agrees at 9 bases. J was trimmed by 5 bases and V by 10 bases; bases with no gene match: 8. This CDR3 contains 13 residues. Germline values: CDR1 LNHDA, CDR2 SQIVND (reference sequence). CDR3 coding DNA: TGTGCCACTTCGGACAGGGGTGGGACTGAAGCTTTCTTT. Its protein is CATSDRGGTEAFF.

This clonotype was seen once. CDR3 bases: TGTGCCAGTAGTGGCCGCCGGCAAGATGAGCAGTTCTTC. Translation: CASSGRRQDEQFF. The V call is TRBV19, the J call TRBJ2-1; D unclear. V was cut by 5 bases and J by 8 bases, with 13 bases left in between. Germline CDR1 reads LNHDA; CDR2 reads SQIVND (reference sequence). The CDR3 consists of 13 residues.

The chain couples TRBV7-9 to TRBJ1-6; TRBD1 agrees at 7 bases. The V and J ends lost 4 bases and 0 bases, in that order; junction bases with no gene match: 3. The CDR3 loop spans 16 amino acids. CDR1 is SEHNR, CDR2 FQNEAQ, per germline (reference sequence). CDR3 sequence: CASSSQGSSYNSPLHF. The CDR3 DNA is TGTGCCAGCAGCTCACAGGGGAGCTCCTATAATTCACCCCTCCACTTT. Together with reference TRBV7-9 and TRBJ1-6, the CDR3 gives the full variable domain: DTGVSQNPRHKITKRGQNVTFRCDPISEHNRLYWYRQTLGQGPEFLTYFQNEAQLEKSRLLSDRFSAERPKGSFSTLEIQRTEQGDSAMYLCASSSQGSSYNSPLHFGNGTRLTVT.

This clonotype was observed a few times. V gene TRBV10-3 combines with J gene TRBJ1-3; a possible D gene is TRBD1 (6 bases). Trimming shortened V by 6 bases and J by 0 bases, and 9 bases separated the two germline ends. The germline CDR1 and CDR2 sequences are ENHRY and SYGVKD. The CDR3 is made up of 14 amino acids. CDR3 DNA: TGTGCCATCAGCAGACAGGTCTCTGGAAACACCATATATTTT. This codes for CAISRQVSGNTIYF.

The table lists this clonotype with a few counts. The chain combines TRBV28 with TRBJ2-3; D is ambiguous. V shed 6 bases and J shed 0 bases, with 7 bases lying between them. The V gene's germline CDR1 is MDHEN and CDR2 SYDVKM. This CDR3 has 13 amino acids. CDR3 DNA sequence: TGTGCCAGCAGGGACGCAAGCACAGATACGCAGTATTTT. Translating it yields CASRDASTDTQYF.

The V call is TRBV10-3, the J call TRBJ1-1, with a possible D match to TRBD1 (5 bases). This CDR3 has 14 amino acids. Trimming left V 7 bases short and J 1 base short, with 13 bases between. Germline CDR1 ENHRY, CDR2 SYGVKD. The CDR3: CAITRSTGNTEAFF. In nucleotides, the CDR3 is TGTGCCATCACACGAAGCACAGGGAACACTGAAGCTTTCTTT.

CDR3 DNA sequence: TGCGCCAGCAGCCAAGTGGGGGGCCGGTACAATGAGCAGTTCTTC. Amino acids: CASSQVGGRYNEQFF. The rearrangement joins TRBV4-1 to TRBJ2-1; TRBD1 or TRBD2 may be the D gene (6 bases each). The germline V gene encodes CDR1 MGHRA and CDR2 YSYEKL. V was cut by 1 base and J by 4 bases, with 11 bases left in between. CDR3 length: 15 amino acids.

The chain is built from TRBV7-2 and TRBJ2-3; D not certain. Germline V CDR1 and CDR2: SGHTA, FQGNSA. The CDR3 has 14 residues. V lost 3 bases and J lost 1, with 8 bases in between. The CDR3 coding sequence is TGTGCCAGCAGCTTGGTGGACGGCACAGATACGCAGTATTTT. It encodes CASSLVDGTDTQYF.

This chain connects TRBV19 to TRBJ2-7; 7 bases are a match to TRBD1. This CDR3 spans 15 amino acids. The V segment lost 6 bases and the J segment 2 bases; nucleotides outside the gene matches: 10. Germline assignment: CDR1 LNHDA and CDR2 SQIVND (reference sequence). DNA for the CDR3: TGTGCCAGTAGCACCGCCGGGACAGCCACCTACGAGCAGTACTTC. It encodes CASSTAGTATYEQYF.

The chain employs TRBV19 and TRBJ2-6; D might be TRBD1 (6 bases). Trimming cost V 6 bases and J 0 bases, with 9 bases left between them. Germline V gene lookup returns CDR1 LNHDA and CDR2 SQIVND (reference sequence). CDR3 length: 15 amino acids. The CDR3: CASRGASSGANVLTF. The DNA for the CDR3 is TGTGCCAGTAGGGGGGCGTCCTCTGGGGCCAACGTCCTGACTTTC. Supplemented by reference TRBV19 and TRBJ2-6, the full variable domain reads DGGITQSPKYLFRKEGQNVTLSCEQNLNHDAMYWYRQDPGQGLRLIYYSQIVNDFQKGDIAEGYSVSREKKESFPLTVTSAQKNPTAFYLCASRGASSGANVLTFGAGSRLTVL.

This clonotype was counted a few times. The chain uses TRBV7-8 and TRBJ2-7, with 8 bases fitting TRBD1. Trimming removed 4 bases from V and 2 bases from J; junction bases left unmatched: 1. From germline, CDR1 is SGHVS and CDR2 FQNEAQ. This CDR3 has 13 residues. CDR3 DNA: TGTGCCAGCAGCTGGGGACAGGCCTACGAGCAGTACTTC. This translates into CASSWGQAYEQYF.

This chain connects TRBV7-6 to TRBJ1-1; D may be TRBD1 (5 bases). The CDR3 is 15 amino acids. The germline V gene has CDR1 SGHVS and CDR2 FNYEAQ. V lost 0 bases and J lost 0, with 8 bases in between. CDR3 protein: CASSLAQTVNTEAFF. Here the CDR3 DNA reads TGTGCCAGCAGCTTAGCCCAGACAGTGAACACTGAAGCTTTCTTT.

The V gene is TRBV7-6, the J gene TRBJ2-5, with 7 nucleotides matching TRBD1. V was pared by 5 bases and J by 6 bases, with 12 bases of the junction left unmatched. The CDR3 loop spans 15 amino acids. Looked up from germline, CDR1 is SGHVS and CDR2 is FNYEAQ. The CDR3 here is CASSPRTGSGKTQYF. CDR3 DNA sequence: TGTGCCAGCAGCCCCCGGACAGGCTCAGGAAAGACCCAGTACTTC.

The J gene is TRBJ1-1, the V gene TRBV6-6; D ambiguous. The CDR3 is made up of 13 amino acids. Germline CDR1 and CDR2: MNHNY and SVGAGI (reference sequence). V was clipped by 8 bases and J by 7 bases, with 17 bases between them. The DNA of the CDR3 is TGTGCCAGCTCAAAAGCTACGGTTGGTGAAGCTTTCTTT. Translation: CASSKATVGEAFF.

This clonotype has just one count. The CDR3 DNA follows: TGCGCCAGCAGCTCGGACATTTACTATGGCTACACCTTC. Translating it yields CASSSDIYYGYTF. This chain joins TRBV5-1 and TRBJ1-2, with TRBD1 as a possible D gene (5 bases). Trimming stripped 3 bases from V and 3 bases from J, with 9 bases between. From germline, CDR1 is SGHRS and CDR2 YFSETQ. This CDR3 comprises 13 residues.

The chain couples TRBV24-1 to TRBJ2-7; no clear D. V was shortened by 2 bases and J by 4 bases, with 8 bases between the two germline ends. Germline V gene data show CDR1 as KGHDR and CDR2 as SFDVKD. This CDR3 has 13 residues. In DNA form, the CDR3 reads TGTGCCACCAGTGATTCATCAAATTACGAGCAGTACTTC. The encoded protein is CATSDSSNYEQYF.

The gene calls are TRBV5-1 and TRBJ2-5; tentatively, D is TRBD1 (6 bases). The V end lost 0 bases, the J end lost 7 bases, and 13 bases lay between the germline ends. The CDR3 loop spans 14 amino acids. Germline CDR1 and CDR2: SGHRS and YFSETQ. CDR3 residues: CASSLGPQQGTQYF. For the CDR3, the DNA is TGCGCCAGCAGCTTGGGACCTCAACAGGGGACCCAGTACTTC.

A few counts support this clonotype. The rearrangement uses TRBV6-5 and TRBJ2-7, with 10 nucleotides matching TRBD2. V lost 4 bases and J lost 1; bases outside the gene matches: 4. CDR1 MNHEY and CDR2 SVGAGI come from the germline V gene. The CDR3 has 15 amino acids. CDR3 sequence reads: CASSFVAGGSYEQYF. As DNA, the CDR3 is TGTGCCAGCAGTTTTGTAGCGGGGGGATCCTACGAGCAGTACTTC.

This clonotype was counted a few times. This chain uses TRBV24-1 with TRBJ2-2; D perhaps matches TRBD2 (6 bases). Germline values: CDR1 KGHDR, CDR2 SFDVKD. V gave up 4 bases and J gave up 6 bases, with 14 bases separating them. The CDR3 has 15 residues. The CDR3 nucleotides read TGTGCCACCAGTGAAAACCGACTAGGAGCCGGGGAGCTGTTTTTT. It encodes CATSENRLGAGELFF.

J is TRBJ2-3 and V is TRBV7-8; TRBD2 aligns across 13 bases. The V gene end was trimmed by 1 base and the J gene end by 7 bases; junction bases not matched to a gene: 5. The CDR3 length is 16 residues. Per germline, CDR1 SGHVS and CDR2 FQNEAQ. CDR3: CASSLGGTSGIYTQYF. The DNA for the CDR3 is TGTGCCAGCAGCTTAGGAGGGACTAGCGGGATCTATACGCAGTATTTT.

J is TRBJ2-3 and V is TRBV9; no reliable D call. The CDR3 runs to 17 residues. CDR1 SGDLS and CDR2 YYNGEE come from the germline V gene. V lost 3 bases and J lost 4, with 21 bases in between. In DNA, the CDR3 is TGTGCCAGCAGCGATACGCTCGGTAGGGTTGCGGCAGATACGCAGTATTTT. Translating it yields CASSDTLGRVAADTQYF.

This clonotype was seen only a few times. The chain combines TRBV20-1 with TRBJ2-7, with D possibly TRBD1 on 6 matching bases. The germline V gene encodes CDR1 DFQATT and CDR2 SNEGSKA (reference sequence). With 0 bases removed from V and 2 bases from J, the gap between germline ends came to 17 bases. The CDR3 consists of 16 residues. CDR3 sequence: CSARDSTGTFAYEQYF. Here the CDR3 DNA reads TGCAGTGCTAGAGACTCAACCGGGACATTCGCCTACGAGCAGTACTTC.